A selection of T cell receptor beta chains follows, all from one sample in a study of CD8 T cells in Susac syndrome. In TCRdb, the immunoSEQ multiplex PCR reads were re-called with MiXCR into one record per CDR3 protein. This table has about 71,000 distinct CDR3 sequences, 93% appearing once. Specimen: CD4+ T cells from PBMCs. The receptors originated from a human donor with Susac syndrome. CDR3s include the opening cysteine and the closing phenylalanine or tryptophan. A D gene is named only where the DNA matches it firmly.

V gene	J gene	D gene	CDR3 DNA	CDR3 protein
TRBV4-2	TRBJ2-7	-	TGTGCCAGCAGCCAAGATTGGGGGAGCTCCTACGAGCAGTACTTC	CASSQDWGSSYEQYF
TRBV19	TRBJ1-5	-	TGTGCCAGTAGTTTGTCAGGGCGCAATCAGCCCCAGCATTTT	CASSLSGRNQPQHF
TRBV13	TRBJ1-5	-	TGTGCCAGCAGCAGGGGGAATCAGCCCCAGCATTTT	CASSRGNQPQHF
TRBV18	TRBJ2-1	-	TGTGCCAGCCACCCCAGGGGCTTCAATGAGCAGTTCTTC	CASHPRGFNEQFF
TRBV7-2	TRBJ2-2	-	TGTGCCAGCAGCCTGACCCGGGAGCTGTTTTTT	CASSLTRELFF
TRBV28	TRBJ2-2	-	TGTGCCAGCAGTTGGAGAGCGGGGAACACCGGGGAGCTGTTTTTT	CASSWRAGNTGELFF
TRBV7-2	TRBJ1-2	-	TGTGCCAGCAGCCTCCCGCCAGACTATGGCTACACCTTC	CASSLPPDYGYTF
TRBV5-6	TRBJ2-3	TRBD2	TGTGCCAGCAGCTCACGGGGACTAGCGGGGGCAGATACGCAGTATTTT	CASSSRGLAGADTQYF
TRBV5-1	TRBJ2-7	-	TGCGCCAGCAGCATCCTGGCCCAAGCTTCCTACGAGCAGTACTTC	CASSILAQASYEQYF
TRBV5-6	TRBJ2-1	-	TGTGCCAGCAGCTTCGGGACGCCCTCCTACAATGAGCAGTTCTTC	CASSFGTPSYNEQFF
TRBV12-3/TRBV12-4	TRBJ2-2	TRBD1	TGTGCCAGCAGTTTGGGGACAGCGACCGGGGAGCTGTTTTTT	CASSLGTATGELFF